Included here is one TCR beta chain sequence, with context. Its antigen is as yet unknown. The primer mix had 60 Vbeta and 13 Jbeta primers. Sequenced by immunoSEQ multiplex PCR; TCRdb stores in-frame clones only, minus some. The table includes roughly 180,000 clones, over 65% detected once. CDR1 and CDR2 from the germline V gene are LNHDA and SQIVND (reference sequence). This CDR3 has 16 amino acids. Unmatched junction bases numbered 10, after V lost 6 bases and J lost 2 bases. The sample originates from a study of cytomegalovirus exposure and HLA in healthy donors. Across the whole study: When 398 donors were genotyped, roughly 82% of them were found to fall in the Caucasian-associated ancestry cluster.

Findings of the study overall: Links to common viral pathogens appeared, in a later analysis, for several of the most significant clusters. At a 0.05 false discovery rate, a later analysis found some 18,000 TCR beta sequences to be associated with HLA alleles. Researchers reported from a later analysis that most CMV-associated TCR beta chains appeared HLA-restricted.

This sequence joins TRBV19 and TRBJ2-7, with 10 bases that match TRBD1. This TCR came from a man between 18 and 35 years old in good health and CMV-seronegative. The sequenced sample was PBMCs. CDR3 nucleotide sequence: TGTGCCAGTAGCGCGCTCACCGGACAGGGGGCCTACGAGCAGTACTTC. It yields the protein CASSALTGQGAYEQYF.